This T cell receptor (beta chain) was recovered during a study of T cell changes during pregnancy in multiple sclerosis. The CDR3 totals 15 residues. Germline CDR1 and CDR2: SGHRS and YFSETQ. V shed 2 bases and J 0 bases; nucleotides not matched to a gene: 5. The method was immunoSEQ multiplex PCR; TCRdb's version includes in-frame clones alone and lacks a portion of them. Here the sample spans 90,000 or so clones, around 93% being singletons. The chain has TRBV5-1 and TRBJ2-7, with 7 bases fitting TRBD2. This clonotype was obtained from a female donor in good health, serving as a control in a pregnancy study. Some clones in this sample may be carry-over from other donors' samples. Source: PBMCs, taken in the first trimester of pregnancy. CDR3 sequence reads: CASSFGGGSSYEQYF. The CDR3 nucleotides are TGCGCCAGCAGCTTCGGGGGAGGGAGCTCCTACGAGCAGTACTTC.